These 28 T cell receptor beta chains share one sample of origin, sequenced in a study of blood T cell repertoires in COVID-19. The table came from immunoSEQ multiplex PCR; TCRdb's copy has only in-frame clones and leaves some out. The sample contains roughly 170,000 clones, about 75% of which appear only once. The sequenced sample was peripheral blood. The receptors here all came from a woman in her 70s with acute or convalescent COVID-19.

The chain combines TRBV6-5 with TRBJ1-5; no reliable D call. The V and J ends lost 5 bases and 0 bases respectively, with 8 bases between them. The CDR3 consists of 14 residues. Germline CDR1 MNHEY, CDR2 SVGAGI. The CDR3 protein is CASSTESSNQPQHF. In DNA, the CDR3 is TGTGCCAGCAGTACAGAGAGTAGCAATCAGCCCCAGCATTTT.

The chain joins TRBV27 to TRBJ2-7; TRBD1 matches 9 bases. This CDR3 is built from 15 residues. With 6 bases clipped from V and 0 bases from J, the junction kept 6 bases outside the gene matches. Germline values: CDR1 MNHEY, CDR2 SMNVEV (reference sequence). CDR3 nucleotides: TGTGCCAGCAGCCCCGGGACAGGGAGCTCCTACGAGCAGTACTTC. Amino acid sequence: CASSPGTGSSYEQYF.

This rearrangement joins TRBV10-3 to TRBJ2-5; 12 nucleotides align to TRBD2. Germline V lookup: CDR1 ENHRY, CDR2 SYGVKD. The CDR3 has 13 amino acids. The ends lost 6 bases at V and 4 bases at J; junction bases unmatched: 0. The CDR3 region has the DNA TGTGCCATCAGGACTAGCGGGGGAGAGACCCAGTACTTC. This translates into CAIRTSGGETQYF.

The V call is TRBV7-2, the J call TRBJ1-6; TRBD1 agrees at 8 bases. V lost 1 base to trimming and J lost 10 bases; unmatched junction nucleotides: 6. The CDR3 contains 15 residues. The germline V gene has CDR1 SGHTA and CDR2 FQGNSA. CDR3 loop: CASSLGTGMYSPLHF. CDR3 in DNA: TGTGCCAGCAGCTTAGGGACAGGGATGTACTCACCCCTCCACTTT.

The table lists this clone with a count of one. CDR3: CSVDMDTYNEQFF. The CDR3 DNA follows: TGCAGCGTTGACATGGACACCTACAATGAGCAGTTCTTC. The chain uses TRBV29-1 and TRBJ2-1; possibly TRBD1 for D (5 bases). With 3 bases removed from V and 2 bases from J, the gap between germline ends came to 8 bases. Germline V CDR1 and CDR2: SQVTM, ANQGSEA. The CDR3 totals 13 residues.

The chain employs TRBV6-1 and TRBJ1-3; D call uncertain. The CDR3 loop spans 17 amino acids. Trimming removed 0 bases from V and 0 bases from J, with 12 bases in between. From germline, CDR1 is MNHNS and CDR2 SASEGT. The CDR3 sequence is CASSEAPGAYSGNTIYF. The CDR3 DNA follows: TGTGCCAGCAGTGAAGCGCCGGGAGCGTACTCTGGAAACACCATATATTTT.

The CDR3 coding sequence is TGTGCCAGCAGCCAGGAGACAGGGCCCAATAATTCACCCCTCCACTTT. This sequence encodes CASSQETGPNNSPLHF. V and J are TRBV3-1 (or the pseudogene TRBV3-2) and TRBJ1-6; 7 positions match TRBD1. The CDR3 spans 16 residues. The germline gives CDR1 LGHDT, CDR2 YNNKEL (reference sequence). V trimming: 3 bases; J trimming: 5 bases; junction bases outside the gene matches: 7.

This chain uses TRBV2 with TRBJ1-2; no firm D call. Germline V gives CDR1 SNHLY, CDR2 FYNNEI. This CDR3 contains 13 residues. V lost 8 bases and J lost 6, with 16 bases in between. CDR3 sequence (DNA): TGTGCCAGCTCTCCCCCCGTTTCTAATGGCTACACCTTC. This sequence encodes CASSPPVSNGYTF.

The CDR3 is CASSLSSGHPDTQYF. The CDR3 bases are TGTGCCAGCAGCTTATCGAGCGGGCACCCAGATACGCAGTATTTT. V gene TRBV7-2 combines with J gene TRBJ2-3; D might be TRBD2 (6 bases). V was shortened by 2 bases and J by 4 bases, with 13 bases between the two germline ends. The CDR3 spans 15 residues. Germline loops: CDR1 SGHTA, CDR2 FQGNSA. Full variable domain (rest looked up from reference TRBV7-2 and TRBJ2-3): GAGVSQSPSNKVTEKGKDVELRCDPISGHTALYWYRQSLGQGLEFLIYFQGNSAPDKSGLPSDRFSAERTGGSVSTLTIQRTQQEDSAVYLCASSLSSGHPDTQYFGPGTRLTVL.

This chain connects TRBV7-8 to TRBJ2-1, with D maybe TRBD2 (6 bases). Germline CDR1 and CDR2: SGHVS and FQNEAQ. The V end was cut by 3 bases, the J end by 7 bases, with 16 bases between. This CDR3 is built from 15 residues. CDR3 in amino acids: CASSLAGRNLNEQFF. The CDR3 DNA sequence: TGTGCCAGCAGCTTGGCAGGGAGGAACTTAAATGAGCAGTTCTTC.

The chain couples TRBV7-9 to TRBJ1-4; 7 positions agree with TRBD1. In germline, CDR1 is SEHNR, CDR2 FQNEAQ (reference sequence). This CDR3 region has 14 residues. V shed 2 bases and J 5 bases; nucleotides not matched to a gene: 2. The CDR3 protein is CASSLKGQNEKLFF. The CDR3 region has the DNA TGTGCCAGCAGCTTAAAGGGACAGAATGAAAAACTGTTTTTT.

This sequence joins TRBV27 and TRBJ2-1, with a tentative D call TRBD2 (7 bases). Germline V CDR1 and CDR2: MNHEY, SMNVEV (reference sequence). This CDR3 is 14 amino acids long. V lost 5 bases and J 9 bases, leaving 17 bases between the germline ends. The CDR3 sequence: CASSPGGGAAEQFF. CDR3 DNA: TGTGCCAGCAGTCCCGGAGGGGGGGCCGCTGAGCAGTTCTTC.

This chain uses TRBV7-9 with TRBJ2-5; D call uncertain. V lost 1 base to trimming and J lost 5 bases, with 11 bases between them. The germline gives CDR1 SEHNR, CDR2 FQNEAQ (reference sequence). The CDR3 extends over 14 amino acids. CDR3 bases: TGTGCCAGCAGCTTAGGTGGTCTAGAGGAGACCCAGTACTTC. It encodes CASSLGGLEETQYF.

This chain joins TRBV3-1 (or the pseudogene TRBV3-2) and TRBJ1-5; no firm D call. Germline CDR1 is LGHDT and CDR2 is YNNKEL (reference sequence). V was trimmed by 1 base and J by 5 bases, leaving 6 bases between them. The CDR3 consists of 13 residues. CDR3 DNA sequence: TGTGCCAGCAGCCAAGGTGCAGATCAGCCCCAGCATTTT. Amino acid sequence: CASSQGADQPQHF.

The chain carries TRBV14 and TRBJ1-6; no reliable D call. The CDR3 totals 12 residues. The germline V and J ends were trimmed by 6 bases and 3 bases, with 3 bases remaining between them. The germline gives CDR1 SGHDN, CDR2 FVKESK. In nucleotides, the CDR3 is TGTGCCAGCAGTCTCTATAATTCACCCCTCCACTTT. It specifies CASSLYNSPLHF.

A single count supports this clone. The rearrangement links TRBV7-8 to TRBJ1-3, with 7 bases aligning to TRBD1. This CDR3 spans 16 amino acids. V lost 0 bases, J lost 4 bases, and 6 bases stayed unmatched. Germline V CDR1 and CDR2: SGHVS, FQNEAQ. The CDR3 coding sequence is TGTGCCAGCAGCTTAGCGGTGGGGACAGTCGGAAACACCATATATTTT. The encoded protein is CASSLAVGTVGNTIYF.

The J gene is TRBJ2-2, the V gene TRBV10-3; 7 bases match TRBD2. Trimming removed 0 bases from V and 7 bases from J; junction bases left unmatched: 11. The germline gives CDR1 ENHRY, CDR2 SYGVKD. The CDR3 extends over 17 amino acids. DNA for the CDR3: TGTGCCATCAGTGAGTCGGGGGGGGACGACTTGAACGGGGAGCTGTTTTTT. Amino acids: CAISESGGDDLNGELFF.

The CDR3 coding sequence is TGTGCCAGCAGCTTCAGCGGAATTAGCACAGATACGCAGTATTTT. Encoded protein: CASSFSGISTDTQYF. The chain has TRBV7-2 and TRBJ2-3; possibly TRBD2 for D (5 bases). The CDR3 consists of 15 residues. Trimming stripped 3 bases from V and 0 bases from J, with 10 bases between. The germline V gene encodes CDR1 SGHTA and CDR2 FQGNSA.

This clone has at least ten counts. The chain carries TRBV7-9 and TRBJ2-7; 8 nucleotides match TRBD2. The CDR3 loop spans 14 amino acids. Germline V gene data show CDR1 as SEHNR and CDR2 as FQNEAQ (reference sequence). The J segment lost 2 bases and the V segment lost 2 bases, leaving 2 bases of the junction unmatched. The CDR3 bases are TGTGCCAGCAGCTTACAAGCGGGGGCCTACGAGCAGTACTTC. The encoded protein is CASSLQAGAYEQYF.

CDR3 loop: CASSYSGTENSPLHF. The CDR3 DNA sequence: TGTGCCAGTAGCTATTCCGGGACAGAAAATTCACCCCTCCACTTT. The chain employs TRBV19 and TRBJ1-6; the match to TRBD1 covers 7 bases. CDR1 LNHDA and CDR2 SQIVND come from the germline V gene (reference sequence). V was pared by 6 bases and J by 7 bases, with 9 bases of the junction left unmatched. CDR3 length: 15 residues.

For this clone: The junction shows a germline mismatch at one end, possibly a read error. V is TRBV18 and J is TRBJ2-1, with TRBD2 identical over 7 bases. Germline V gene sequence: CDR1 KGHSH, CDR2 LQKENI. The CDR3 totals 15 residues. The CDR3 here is CASSSPSGRGYEQFF. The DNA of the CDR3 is TGTGCCAGCTCATCACCTAGCGGCCGAGGCTATGAGCAGTTCTTC.

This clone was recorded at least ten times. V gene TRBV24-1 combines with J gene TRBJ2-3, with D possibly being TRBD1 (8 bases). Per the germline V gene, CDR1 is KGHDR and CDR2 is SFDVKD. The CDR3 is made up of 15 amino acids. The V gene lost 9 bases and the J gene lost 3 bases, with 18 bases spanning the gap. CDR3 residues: CATQRGQGGTDTQYF. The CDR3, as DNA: TGTGCCACCCAGAGAGGACAGGGAGGGACAGATACGCAGTATTTT.

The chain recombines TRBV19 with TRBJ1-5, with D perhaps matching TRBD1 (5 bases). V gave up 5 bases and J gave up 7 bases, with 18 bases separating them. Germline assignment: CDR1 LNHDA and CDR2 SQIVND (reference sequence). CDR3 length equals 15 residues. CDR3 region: CASSPGSGRGQPQHF. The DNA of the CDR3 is TGTGCCAGTAGTCCCGGGAGCGGACGGGGCCAGCCCCAGCATTTT. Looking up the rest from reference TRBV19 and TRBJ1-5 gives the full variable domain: DGGITQSPKYLFRKEGQNVTLSCEQNLNHDAMYWYRQDPGQGLRLIYYSQIVNDFQKGDIAEGYSVSREKKESFPLTVTSAQKNPTAFYLCASSPGSGRGQPQHFGDGTRLSIL.

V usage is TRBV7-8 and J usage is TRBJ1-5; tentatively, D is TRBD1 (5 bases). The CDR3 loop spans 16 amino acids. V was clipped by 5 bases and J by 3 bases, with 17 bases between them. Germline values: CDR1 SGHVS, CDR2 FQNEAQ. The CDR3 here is CASSLLGQGYNQPQHF. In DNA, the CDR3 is TGTGCCAGCAGCCTGCTCGGGCAGGGCTACAATCAGCCCCAGCATTTT.

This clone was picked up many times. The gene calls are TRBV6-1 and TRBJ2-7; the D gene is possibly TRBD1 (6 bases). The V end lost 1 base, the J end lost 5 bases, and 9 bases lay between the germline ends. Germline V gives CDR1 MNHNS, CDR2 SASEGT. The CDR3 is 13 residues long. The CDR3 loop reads CASSEVRGNEQYF. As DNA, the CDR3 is TGTGCCAGCAGTGAAGTCAGGGGTAACGAGCAGTACTTC.

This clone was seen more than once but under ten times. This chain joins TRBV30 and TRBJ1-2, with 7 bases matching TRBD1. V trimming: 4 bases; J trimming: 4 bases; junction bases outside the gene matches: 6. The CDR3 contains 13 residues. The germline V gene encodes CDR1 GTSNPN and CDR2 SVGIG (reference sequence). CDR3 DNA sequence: TGTGCCTGGACCCTCACAGGGGTCTATGGCTACACCTTC. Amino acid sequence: CAWTLTGVYGYTF.

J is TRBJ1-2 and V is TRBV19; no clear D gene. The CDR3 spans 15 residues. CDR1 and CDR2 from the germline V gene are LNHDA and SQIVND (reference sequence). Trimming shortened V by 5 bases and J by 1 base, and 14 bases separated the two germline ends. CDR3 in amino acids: CASSPSNTLNYGYTF. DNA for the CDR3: TGTGCCAGTAGTCCCTCCAACACCCTTAACTATGGCTACACCTTC.

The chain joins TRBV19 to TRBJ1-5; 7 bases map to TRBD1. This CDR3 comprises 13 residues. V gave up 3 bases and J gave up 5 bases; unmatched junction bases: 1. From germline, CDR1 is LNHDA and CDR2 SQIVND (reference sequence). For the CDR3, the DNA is TGTGCCAGTAGTATTGGGACAGATCAGCCCCAGCATTTT. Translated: CASSIGTDQPQHF.